What follows describes a single T cell receptor (beta chain). The target antigen is unknown. The CDR3 consists of 13 residues. Germline loops: CDR1 MNHEY, CDR2 SMNVEV (reference sequence). Unmatched junction bases numbered 4, after V lost 3 bases and J lost 5 bases. This sample was included in a study of yellow fever vaccine responses in identical twins. Study-wide results and limits: The T cell response to vaccination in identical twins was reportedly partly convergent and partly personalized.

TCRdb re-called the RT-PCR reads with MiXCR, one entry per CDR3 protein. The profile shows about 3,500 distinct CDR3 sequences, 85% of them singletons. Sequencing used T cells from blood (PBMCs), unsorted or a sorted subset (not recorded which), obtained before or after yellow fever vaccination (not recorded which). The chain uses TRBV27 and TRBJ2-7; TRBD1 agrees at 7 bases. The receptor's source is a woman aged 18-29 years who received the yellow fever vaccine. CDR3 coding DNA: TGTGCCAGCAGTTTTCCCGACAGGGACGAGCAGTACTTC. The encoded protein is CASSFPDRDEQYF.